These 30 T cell receptor beta chains came from one sample sequenced in a study of OX40 agonist ivuxolimab in advanced cancers. The repertoire was sequenced with immunoSEQ multiplex PCR; TCRdb's copy has only in-frame clones and lacks some. The table records approximately 13,000 clones, 75% to 80% of them present only once. Source: CD4+ or CD8+ T cells sorted from blood, taken in a trial of the OX40 agonist ivuxolimab. These receptors all stem from an adult with an advanced solid tumor such as melanoma, head and neck, liver or kidney cancer.

The rearrangement links TRBV10-3 to TRBJ2-7, with a possible D match to TRBD2 (7 bases). From germline, CDR1 is ENHRY and CDR2 SYGVKD. The CDR3 is 13 residues long. Trimming pared 8 bases from V and 4 bases from J, leaving 15 bases between. CDR3 DNA: TGTGCCATCGGACCCGGGGGGCCGTACGAGCAGTACTTC. Translation gives CAIGPGGPYEQYF.

CDR3 DNA: TGTGCCAGCAGCTTAGGCCGTAATATGGCTGAGCAGTTCTTC. It codes for CASSLGRNMAEQFF. This sequence joins TRBV13 and TRBJ2-1; D not resolved. V lost 0 bases and J 9 bases, leaving 12 bases between the germline ends. CDR3 length: 14 residues. Per germline, CDR1 PRHDT and CDR2 FYEKMQ (reference sequence).

This clone has a handful of counts. V is TRBV6-5 and J is TRBJ2-7; no reliable D call. V dropped 4 bases and J dropped 5 bases, with 6 bases sitting between them. The CDR3 covers 11 residues. CDR1 and CDR2 from the germline V gene are MNHEY and SVGAGI. CDR3 bases: TGTGCCAGCAGTTGGGCTGACGAGCAGTACTTC. Translating gives CASSWADEQYF.

This clone has just a few counts. The J gene is TRBJ1-3, the V gene TRBV2, with D unclear. V shed 3 bases and J shed 5 bases, with 2 bases lying between them. In germline, CDR1 is SNHLY, CDR2 FYNNEI. This CDR3 region has 11 residues. CDR3 amino acids: CASSDRNTIYF. As DNA, the CDR3 is TGTGCCAGCAGTGACAGAAACACCATATATTTT.

CDR3 sequence: CASSESGRYTF. Written as DNA, the CDR3 is TGTGCCAGCAGTGAATCCGGCCGCTACACCTTC. This chain uses TRBV6-4 with TRBJ1-2, with D unresolved. There are 11 residues in the CDR3. CDR1 MRHNA and CDR2 SNTAGT come from the germline V gene. V was cut by 3 bases and J by 9 bases, with 8 bases left in between.

The genes are TRBV7-2 and TRBJ2-3; 11 nucleotides align to TRBD2. V lost 5 bases and J lost 6; bases outside the gene matches: 7. This CDR3 is built from 15 residues. Germline lookup yields CDR1 SGHTA and CDR2 FQGNSA. CDR3 loop: CASSRLAGGRDTQYF. CDR3 nucleotides: TGTGCCAGCAGCCGATTAGCGGGGGGGCGGGATACGCAGTATTTT.

This chain links TRBV7-9 with TRBJ2-4; 15 bases match TRBD2. CDR1 SEHNR and CDR2 FQNEAQ come from the germline V gene (reference sequence). This CDR3 is 17 amino acids long. The J segment lost 8 bases and the V segment lost 3 bases, leaving 8 bases of the junction unmatched. This CDR3 reads CASSFRTSGGAKDIQYF. CDR3 coding DNA: TGTGCCAGCAGCTTCCGGACTAGCGGGGGGGCCAAGGACATTCAGTACTTC.

This chain connects TRBV4-3 to TRBJ1-5; no firm D call. There are 14 residues in the CDR3. Trimming left V 1 base short and J 3 bases short, with 7 bases between. CDR1 is LGHNA and CDR2 is YSLEER in the germline V gene. CDR3 coding DNA: TGCGCCAGCAGCCAAGGGACGGACAATCAGCCCCAGCATTTT. Translation gives CASSQGTDNQPQHF.

V and J are TRBV7-2 and TRBJ2-7; TRBD1 aligns across 10 bases. This CDR3 has 18 residues. CDR1 is SGHTA, CDR2 FQGNSA, per germline. V lost 2 bases and J lost 5; bases outside the gene matches: 15. The CDR3 DNA follows: TGTGCCAGCAGCTTAAGGGCGGGACAGGGGTATTTTGGGGACGAGCAGTACTTC. This translates into CASSLRAGQGYFGDEQYF.

The CDR3 DNA follows: TGTGCCAGCAGTCGGTCCTACGAGCAGTACTTC. Amino acids: CASSRSYEQYF. The chain employs TRBV2 and TRBJ2-7, with D unresolved. The ends were cut back, 5 bases at V and 1 base at J, with 3 bases in the middle. Germline V gene sequence: CDR1 SNHLY, CDR2 FYNNEI. This CDR3 is 11 amino acids long.

The chain combines TRBV9 with TRBJ1-1; D not resolved. This CDR3 region has 14 residues. The germline gives CDR1 SGDLS, CDR2 YYNGEE. Trimming cost V 0 bases and J 3 bases, with 9 bases left between them. The DNA of the CDR3 is TGTGCCAGCAGCGTAGGGGCTGGGGACACTGAAGCTTTCTTT. Translation gives CASSVGAGDTEAFF.

The J gene is TRBJ2-5, the V gene TRBV9; TRBD2 matches at 9 bases. The length of the CDR3 is 15 residues. Germline CDR1 reads SGDLS; CDR2 reads YYNGEE. V shed 0 bases, J shed 0 bases, and the junction held 0 bases outside the gene matches. Written as DNA, the CDR3 is TGTGCCAGCAGCGTAGGACTAGCGGACCAAGAGACCCAGTACTTC. Its protein product is CASSVGLADQETQYF.

The rearrangement joins TRBV9 to TRBJ2-5; 8 bases are a match to TRBD1. After removal of 4 bases from V and 4 bases from J, the junction contained 6 bases not matched to a gene. The CDR3 has 14 residues. Germline CDR1 is SGDLS and CDR2 is YYNGEE. The CDR3 bases are TGTGCCAGCAGCTCCCGGACAGGGAGAGAGACCCAGTACTTC. It codes for CASSSRTGRETQYF.

V and J are TRBV25-1 and TRBJ1-2; D call uncertain. Trimming stripped 3 bases from V and 8 bases from J, with 7 bases between. This CDR3 has 11 residues. CDR1 and CDR2 from the germline V gene are MGHDK and SYGVNS. The DNA for the CDR3 is TGTGCCAGCAGTGAGGCGGGGGGCTACACCTTC. Amino acids: CASSEAGGYTF.

This clone was seen only once. The CDR3 reads CAWTGRDRHYEQYF. In DNA, the CDR3 is TGTGCCTGGACAGGCCGGGACAGGCACTACGAGCAGTACTTC. The chain recombines TRBV30 with TRBJ2-7, with TRBD1 matching over 8 bases. Looked up from germline, CDR1 is GTSNPN and CDR2 is SVGIG (reference sequence). V gave up 4 bases and J gave up 3 bases; unmatched junction bases: 8. This CDR3 comprises 14 residues.

The chain recombines TRBV6-4 with TRBJ2-1; D is uncertain. Trimming removed 7 bases from V and 3 bases from J, with 13 bases in between. Germline V CDR1 and CDR2: MRHNA, SNTAGT. CDR3 length: 14 amino acids. CDR3 sequence reads: CASNPRTVYNEQFF. The DNA of the CDR3 is TGTGCCAGCAATCCCCGGACGGTCTACAATGAGCAGTTCTTC.

In nucleotides, the CDR3 is TGTGCCAGCAGCTTTGACTCGAACACTGAAGCTTTCTTT. Its protein is CASSFDSNTEAFF. The chain combines TRBV13 with TRBJ1-1; D gene ambiguous. The germline CDR1 and CDR2 sequences are PRHDT and FYEKMQ (reference sequence). The CDR3 covers 13 residues. V was cut by 3 bases and J by 1 base, with 6 bases left in between.

The chain is built from TRBV7-2 and TRBJ2-7; 9 positions agree with TRBD1. Germline trimming cut 7 bases from V and 5 bases from J; bases unmatched to any gene: 9. This CDR3 is built from 14 residues. CDR1 SGHTA and CDR2 FQGNSA come from the germline V gene. CDR3 in DNA: TGTGCCAGCACCGGGACAGGGATGAATGACGAGCAGTACTTC. It is translated as CASTGTGMNDEQYF.

The chain combines TRBV6-6 with TRBJ1-5, with 11 nucleotides matching TRBD1. With V trimmed by 8 bases and J by 1 base, 4 bases remained unmatched. CDR1 MNHNY and CDR2 SVGAGI come from the germline V gene (reference sequence). This CDR3 is built from 15 residues. The CDR3 sequence is CASAGQGASNQPQHF. The CDR3 region has the DNA TGTGCCAGCGCAGGACAGGGGGCAAGCAATCAGCCCCAGCATTTT.

The chain employs TRBV6-1 and TRBJ1-5, with a possible D match to TRBD1 (5 bases). Trimming removed 8 bases at V and 5 bases at J, with 16 bases between. This CDR3 is built from 14 residues. Germline V lookup: CDR1 MNHNS, CDR2 SASEGT. This CDR3 is CASGWGRLDQPQHF. CDR3 DNA: TGTGCCAGCGGATGGGGCCGCCTAGATCAGCCCCAGCATTTT.

The rearrangement joins TRBV27 to TRBJ2-3, with TRBD2 as a possible D gene (6 bases). This CDR3 spans 16 amino acids. The V gene's germline CDR1 is MNHEY and CDR2 SMNVEV (reference sequence). V was cut by 7 bases and J by 0 bases, with 17 bases left in between. DNA for the CDR3: TGTGCCAGCACCCTTCGGGACTTCTCGAGCACAGATACGCAGTATTTT. Translated, it gives CASTLRDFSSTDTQYF.

This clone appeared a few times. The chain recombines TRBV15 with TRBJ2-1; 9 nucleotides agree with TRBD2. This CDR3 spans 16 amino acids. Per germline, CDR1 LNHNV and CDR2 YYDKDF (reference sequence). The trim removed 4 bases at V and 9 bases at J, leaving 13 bases unmatched. CDR3 nucleotide sequence: TGTGCCACCAGCAAATCCGGGACTAGCATGTTCGGTGAGCAGTTCTTC. It codes for CATSKSGTSMFGEQFF.

The rearrangement links TRBV30 to TRBJ2-5; D unclear. This CDR3 contains 13 residues. The V end lost 2 bases, the J end lost 2 bases, and 9 bases lay between the germline ends. The germline V gene encodes CDR1 GTSNPN and CDR2 SVGIG (reference sequence). CDR3 residues: CAWSRGRQETQYF. CDR3 DNA sequence: TGTGCCTGGAGTCGAGGCAGGCAAGAGACCCAGTACTTC.

The V gene is TRBV9, the J gene TRBJ1-4; D gene ambiguous. Germline assignment: CDR1 SGDLS and CDR2 YYNGEE. V was pared by 0 bases and J by 0 bases, with 12 bases between. This CDR3 spans 17 amino acids. For the CDR3, the DNA is TGTGCCAGCAGCGTAGCTGACTACCCTTCAACTAATGAAAAACTGTTTTTT. It encodes CASSVADYPSTNEKLFF.

This clone was seen a few times. The gene calls are TRBV13 and TRBJ1-2; D is possibly TRBD1 (6 bases). Deletions cut 4 bases from V and 3 bases from J, with 21 bases between. This CDR3 contains 17 residues. In germline, CDR1 is PRHDT, CDR2 FYEKMQ (reference sequence). The CDR3 loop reads CASSSRDTTTRDYGYTF. CDR3 bases: TGTGCCAGCAGCTCCCGGGACACTACGACCCGGGACTATGGCTACACCTTC.

The chain recombines TRBV27 with TRBJ2-1; D is perhaps TRBD2 (5 bases). In germline, CDR1 is MNHEY, CDR2 SMNVEV (reference sequence). The CDR3 contains 14 residues. The V end lost 3 bases, the J end lost 4 bases, and 10 bases lay between the germline ends. The CDR3 sequence is CASSFSSGYNEQFF. The CDR3 DNA reads TGTGCCAGCAGTTTCTCATCGGGGTACAATGAGCAGTTCTTC.

About this clone itself: At the DNA level, this CDR3 is encoded by other sequences in the same sample as well. This chain joins TRBV19 and TRBJ2-1; 9 nucleotides agree with TRBD2. V gave up 1 base and J gave up 6 bases; unmatched junction bases: 4. CDR3 length: 15 residues. Per the germline V gene, CDR1 is LNHDA and CDR2 is SQIVND (reference sequence). The DNA of the CDR3 is TGTGCCAGTAGTATAGGCGGGGGGGCTCGCAATGAGCAGTTCTTC. Amino acid sequence: CASSIGGGARNEQFF.

CDR3 bases: TGTGCCAGCAGTGTAAACTCCAGGGATGGGGGGCTAAATGAGCAGTTCTTC. It specifies CASSVNSRDGGLNEQFF. V usage is TRBV2 and J usage is TRBJ2-1; D is possibly TRBD1 or TRBD2 (6 bases each). Trimming took off 4 bases at V and 7 bases at J, with 23 bases between the two ends. CDR3 length: 17 amino acids. Germline V gene lookup returns CDR1 SNHLY and CDR2 FYNNEI. The full variable domain, in which reference TRBV2 and TRBJ2-1 provide the parts outside the CDR3, is EPEVTQTPSHQVTQMGQEVILRCVPISNHLYFYWYRQILGQKVEFLVSFYNNEISEKSEIFDDQFSVERPDGSNFTLKIRSTKLEDSAMYFCASSVNSRDGGLNEQFFGPGTRLTVL.

This clone has just a few counts. This CDR3 reads CASSEGGGPYEQYF. CDR3 DNA: TGTGCCAGCAGTGAGGGCGGGGGGCCTTACGAGCAGTACTTC. The V and J genes are TRBV2 and TRBJ2-7; 8 bases align to TRBD2. Germline lookup yields CDR1 SNHLY and CDR2 FYNNEI. The CDR3 contains 14 residues. The trim removed 3 bases at V and 4 bases at J, leaving 5 bases unmatched.

This clone has a single count. The V and J genes are TRBV27 and TRBJ2-7; tentative D call: TRBD1 (8 bases). Germline CDR1 MNHEY, CDR2 SMNVEV (reference sequence). This CDR3 is 14 amino acids long. Trimming removed 5 bases from V and 2 bases from J, with 13 bases in between. In DNA, the CDR3 is TGTGCCAGCAGTCCAGCGGGACAGGCCTACGAGCAGTACTTC. Translated, it gives CASSPAGQAYEQYF.